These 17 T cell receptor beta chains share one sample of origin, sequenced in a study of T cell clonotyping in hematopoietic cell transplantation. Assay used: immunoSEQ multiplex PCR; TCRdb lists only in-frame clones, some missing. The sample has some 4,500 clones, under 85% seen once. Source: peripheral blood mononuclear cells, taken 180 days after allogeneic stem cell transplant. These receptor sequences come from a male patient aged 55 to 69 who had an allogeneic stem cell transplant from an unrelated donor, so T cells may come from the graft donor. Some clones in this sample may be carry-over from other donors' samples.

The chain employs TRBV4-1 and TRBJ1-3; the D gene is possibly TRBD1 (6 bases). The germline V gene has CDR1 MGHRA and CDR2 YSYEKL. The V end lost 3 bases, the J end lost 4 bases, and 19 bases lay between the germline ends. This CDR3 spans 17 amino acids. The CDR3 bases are TGCGCCAGCAGCCACGCACAGGGTAGAGCGAAAGGAAACACCATATATTTT. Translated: CASSHAQGRAKGNTIYF.

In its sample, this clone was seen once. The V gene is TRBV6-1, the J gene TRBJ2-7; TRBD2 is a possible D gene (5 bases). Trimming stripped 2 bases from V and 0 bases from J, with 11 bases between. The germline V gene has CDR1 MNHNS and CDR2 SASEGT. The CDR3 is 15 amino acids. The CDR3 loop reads CASSEISEGSYEQYF. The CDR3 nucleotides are TGTGCCAGCAGTGAAATAAGCGAGGGCTCCTACGAGCAGTACTTC.

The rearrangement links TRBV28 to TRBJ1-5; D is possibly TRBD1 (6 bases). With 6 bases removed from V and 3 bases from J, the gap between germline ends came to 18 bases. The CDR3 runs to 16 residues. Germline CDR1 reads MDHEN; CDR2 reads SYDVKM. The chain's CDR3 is CASSGGHSHLNQPQHF. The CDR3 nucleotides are TGTGCCAGCAGCGGGGGACACTCTCACCTCAATCAGCCCCAGCATTTT.

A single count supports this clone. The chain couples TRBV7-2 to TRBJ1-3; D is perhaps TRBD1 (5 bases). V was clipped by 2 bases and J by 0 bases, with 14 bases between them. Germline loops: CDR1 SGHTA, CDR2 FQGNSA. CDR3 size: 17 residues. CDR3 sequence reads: CASSLTTGGISGNTIYF. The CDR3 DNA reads TGTGCCAGCAGCTTAACTACTGGGGGGATCTCTGGAAACACCATATATTTT.

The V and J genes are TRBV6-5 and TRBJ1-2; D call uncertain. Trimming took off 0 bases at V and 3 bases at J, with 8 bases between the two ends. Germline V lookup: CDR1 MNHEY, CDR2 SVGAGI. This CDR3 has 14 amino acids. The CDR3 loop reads CASSYSPEYYGYTF. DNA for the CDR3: TGTGCCAGCAGTTACTCACCGGAATACTATGGCTACACCTTC.

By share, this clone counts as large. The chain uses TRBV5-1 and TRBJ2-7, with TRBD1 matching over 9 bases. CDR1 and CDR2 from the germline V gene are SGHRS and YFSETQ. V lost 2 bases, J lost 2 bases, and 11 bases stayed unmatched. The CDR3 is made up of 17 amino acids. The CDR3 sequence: CASSFEGTGNFPYEQYF. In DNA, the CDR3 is TGCGCCAGCAGCTTCGAAGGGACAGGGAATTTCCCCTACGAGCAGTACTTC.

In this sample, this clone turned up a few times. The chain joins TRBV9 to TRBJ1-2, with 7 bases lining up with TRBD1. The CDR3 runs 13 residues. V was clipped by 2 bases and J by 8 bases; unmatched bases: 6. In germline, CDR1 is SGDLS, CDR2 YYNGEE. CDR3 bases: TGTGCCAGCAGCGTCTCAGGGGGGGGAGGCTACACCTTC. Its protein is CASSVSGGGGYTF.

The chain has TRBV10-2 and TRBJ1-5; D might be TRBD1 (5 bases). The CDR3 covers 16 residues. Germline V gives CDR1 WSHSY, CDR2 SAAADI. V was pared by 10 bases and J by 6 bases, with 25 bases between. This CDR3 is CATTEWGEVGSQPQHF. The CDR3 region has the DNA TGCGCCACCACCGAATGGGGCGAGGTGGGCAGTCAGCCCCAGCATTTT.

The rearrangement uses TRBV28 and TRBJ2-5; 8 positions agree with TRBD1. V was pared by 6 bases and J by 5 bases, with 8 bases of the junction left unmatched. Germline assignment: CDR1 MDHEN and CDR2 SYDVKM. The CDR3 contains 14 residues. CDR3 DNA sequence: TGTGCCAGCAGAGACAGGGGCTCGGGGGAGACCCAGTACTTC. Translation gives CASRDRGSGETQYF.

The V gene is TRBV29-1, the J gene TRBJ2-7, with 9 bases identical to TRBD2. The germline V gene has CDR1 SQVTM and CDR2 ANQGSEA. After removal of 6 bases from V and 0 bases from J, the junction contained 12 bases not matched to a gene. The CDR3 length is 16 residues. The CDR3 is CSVEGLAGESSYEQYF. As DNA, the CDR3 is TGCAGCGTCGAGGGTTTAGCGGGGGAAAGCTCCTACGAGCAGTACTTC.

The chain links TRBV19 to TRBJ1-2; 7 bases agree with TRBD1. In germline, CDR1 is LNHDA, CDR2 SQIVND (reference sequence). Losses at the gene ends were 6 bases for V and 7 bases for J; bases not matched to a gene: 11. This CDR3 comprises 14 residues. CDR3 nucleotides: TGTGCCAGTAGCACTACGACAGGGATTGTTGGCTACACCTTC. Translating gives CASSTTTGIVGYTF.

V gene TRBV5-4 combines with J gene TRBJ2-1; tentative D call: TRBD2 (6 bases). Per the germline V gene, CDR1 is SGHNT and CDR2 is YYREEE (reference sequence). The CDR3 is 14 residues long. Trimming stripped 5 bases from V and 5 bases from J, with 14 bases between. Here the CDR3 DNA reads TGTGCCAGCAGGTCCGGGACTTCTAACAATGAGCAGTTCTTC. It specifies CASRSGTSNNEQFF.

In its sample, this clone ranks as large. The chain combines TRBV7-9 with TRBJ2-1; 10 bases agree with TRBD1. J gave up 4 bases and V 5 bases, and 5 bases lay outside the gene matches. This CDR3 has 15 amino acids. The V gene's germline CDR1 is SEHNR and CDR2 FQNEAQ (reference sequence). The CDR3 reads CASSGGGQGYNEQFF. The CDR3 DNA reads TGTGCCAGCAGCGGGGGGGGACAGGGGTACAATGAGCAGTTCTTC.

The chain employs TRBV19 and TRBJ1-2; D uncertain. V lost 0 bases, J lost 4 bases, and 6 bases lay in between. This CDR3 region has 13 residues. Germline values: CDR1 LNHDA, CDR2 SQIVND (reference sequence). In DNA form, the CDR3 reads TGTGCCAGTAGTATAGAAAGGAGCTATGGCTACACCTTC. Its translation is CASSIERSYGYTF.

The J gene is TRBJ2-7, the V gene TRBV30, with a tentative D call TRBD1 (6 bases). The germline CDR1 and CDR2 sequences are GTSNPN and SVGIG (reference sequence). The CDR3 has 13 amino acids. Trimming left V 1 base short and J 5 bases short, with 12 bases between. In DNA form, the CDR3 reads TGTGCCTGGAGTGGAACAGGGTCCCACGAGCAGTACTTC. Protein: CAWSGTGSHEQYF.

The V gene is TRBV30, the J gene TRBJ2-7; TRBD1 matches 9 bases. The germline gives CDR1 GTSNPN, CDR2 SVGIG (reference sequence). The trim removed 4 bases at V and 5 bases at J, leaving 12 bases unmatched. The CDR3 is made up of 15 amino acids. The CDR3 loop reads CAWIPPGQGRDEQYF. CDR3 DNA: TGTGCCTGGATTCCCCCGGGACAGGGAAGGGACGAGCAGTACTTC.

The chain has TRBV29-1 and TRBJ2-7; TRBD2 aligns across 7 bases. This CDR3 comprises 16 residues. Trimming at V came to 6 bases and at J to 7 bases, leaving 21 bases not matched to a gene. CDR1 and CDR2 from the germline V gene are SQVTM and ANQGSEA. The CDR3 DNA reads TGCAGCGTCCTCGCGGGAGCTGACTTTCGAGGAAAAGAGCAGTACTTC. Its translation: CSVLAGADFRGKEQYF.